This TCR beta chain appears in the sequencing data of a study of T cell responses to AZD1222 COVID-19 vaccine. Study findings and constraints: Only a handful of AZD1222 recipients tested seropositive at baseline. The CD4 TCRs associated with vaccination extended across spike and predominated at 160-218 and 743-854. Nearly half of spike-specific TCRs reportedly target unmutated variant regions.

On this clone: No antigen is known for it.

Repertoires were generated with immunoSEQ multiplex PCR, while TCRdb's copy carries only in-frame clones and drops some. The data hold approximately 140,000 clones, with 75% to 85% observed a single time. The clonotype was recovered from an adult in good health. Source: peripheral blood, taken on day 0 of MenACWY control vaccination.

The DNA of the CDR3 is TGTGCCAGCAGTTTTGACTCTCGAGGGAGGAGGGGGAACACTGAAGCTTTCTTT. Residues: CASSFDSRGRRGNTEAFF. V and J are TRBV28 and TRBJ1-1, with D possibly matching TRBD1 (5 bases). Trimming removed 3 bases from V and 1 base from J, with 21 bases in between. Germline CDR1 MDHEN, CDR2 SYDVKM. The CDR3 spans 18 residues.